Listed below are T cell receptor beta chains from one sample, sequenced in a study of T cell repertoires in ileal Crohn's disease. Clones were sequenced by immunoSEQ multiplex PCR, and TCRdb holds only the in-frame ones, with some missing. The sample contains under 8,500 clones, more than 60% of which appear only once. The sequenced material came from ileal tissue. These receptors were collected from an adult with Crohn's disease. Both conserved end residues are part of each CDR3.

TRBV6-7	TRBJ2-1	CASSTLAGGRNEQFF
TRBV19	TRBJ1-1	CASSTPLIPEAFF
TRBV6-8	TRBJ2-5	CASSRPPTGTGGQTQYF
TRBV6-1	TRBJ1-1	CASNPGLNTEAFF
TRBV6-1	TRBJ2-2	CASSVGTSGGTGELFF
TRBV30	TRBJ1-2	CAWSQGYYGYTF
TRBV5-5	TRBJ1-6	CASSLGRGLDNSPLHF
TRBV5-4	TRBJ2-3	CASSFGLAGESDTQYF
TRBV6-1	TRBJ2-3	CASTLTSGGAGTQYF
TRBV5-1	TRBJ2-2	CASNVGLAVQGELFF
TRBV10-3	TRBJ2-5	CAISEAPREGVQETQYF
TRBV15	TRBJ1-3	CATYGAGENTIYF
TRBV18	TRBJ1-1	CASSPFQDRGYDTEAFF
TRBV5-1	TRBJ1-1	CASIYSEAFF
TRBV5-1	TRBJ2-2	CASRRDRAAGELFF
TRBV9	TRBJ1-2	CASSVEGQGLYGYTF
TRBV5-5	TRBJ1-1	CASSLSRNTEAFF
TRBV5-8	TRBJ1-1	CASSLSGGWPEAFF
TRBV6-1	TRBJ2-7	CASSERSLAGGEQYF
TRBV4-3	TRBJ2-5	CASSPKGYGAGGQETQYF
TRBV5-4	TRBJ2-5	CASSFGTGGWRQETQYF
TRBV5-1	TRBJ2-5	CASSTGTSGLQETQYF
TRBV29-1	TRBJ2-5	CSASQGAIGETQYF
TRBV7-2	TRBJ2-3	CASSLGERGRTDTQYF
TRBV27	TRBJ2-1	CASSLGTSNNEQFF
TRBV2	TRBJ1-1	CASSESPSMVDTEAFF
TRBV9	TRBJ2-1	CASSIGQYNEQFF
TRBV30	TRBJ1-4	CAWSLNGMKGLFF
TRBV9	TRBJ2-5	CASSPGTSGGYQETQYF
TRBV5-4	TRBJ2-7	CASSLRGEQYF
TRBV9	TRBJ1-6	CASSLRDRDNSPLHF
TRBV9	TRBJ1-3	CASSAGLGSGNTIYF
TRBV5-1	TRBJ2-1	CASSITAGGPYNEQFF
TRBV5-6	TRBJ1-3	CASTYRTGLGSGNTIYF
TRBV2	TRBJ2-1	CASSEDSGYSGEQFF
TRBV5-6	TRBJ2-7	CASSFLGSGGPTYEQYF
TRBV7-8	TRBJ1-3	CASSPLRGSGNTIYF
TRBV5-1	.	CASSSRQGEAYEQYF
TRBV5-1	TRBJ1-5	CASSPDGQANQPQHF
TRBV19	TRBJ2-1	CASKAGGISEQFF
TRBV7-9	TRBJ2-1	CASDIYNEQFF
TRBV6-5	TRBJ1-2	CASSAGGACTF
TRBV4-2	TRBJ2-3	CASSQDLATTDTQYF
TRBV7-3	TRBJ1-1	CASSSIQGTEAFF
TRBV28	TRBJ1-3	CASRTGGSVSTIYF
TRBV5-6	TRBJ1-1	CASSLYASGGTEAFF
TRBV5-1	TRBJ2-2	CASSLSAGTGEGELFF
TRBV6-1	TRBJ1-2	CASSEWQGTADGYTF